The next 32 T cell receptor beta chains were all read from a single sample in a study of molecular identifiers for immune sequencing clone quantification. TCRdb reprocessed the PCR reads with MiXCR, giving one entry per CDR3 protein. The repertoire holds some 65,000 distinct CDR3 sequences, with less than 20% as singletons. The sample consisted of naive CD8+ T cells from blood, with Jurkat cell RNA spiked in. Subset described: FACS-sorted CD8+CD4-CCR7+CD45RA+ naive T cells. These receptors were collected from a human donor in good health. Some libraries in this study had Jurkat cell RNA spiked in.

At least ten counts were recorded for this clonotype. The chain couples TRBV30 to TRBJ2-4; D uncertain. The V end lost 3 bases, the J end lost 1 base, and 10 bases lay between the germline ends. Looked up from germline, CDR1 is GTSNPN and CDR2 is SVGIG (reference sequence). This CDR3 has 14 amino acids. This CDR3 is CAWRPYLAKNIQYF. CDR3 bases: TGTGCCTGGAGACCGTACCTGGCCAAAAACATTCAGTACTTC.

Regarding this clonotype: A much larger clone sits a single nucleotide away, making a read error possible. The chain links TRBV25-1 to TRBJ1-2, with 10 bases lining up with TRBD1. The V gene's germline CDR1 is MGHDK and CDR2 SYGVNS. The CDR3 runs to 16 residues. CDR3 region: CASSEWEGTGDHGHTF. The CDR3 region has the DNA TGTGCCAGCAGTGAGTGGGAGGGGACAGGGGATCATGGCCACACCTTC.

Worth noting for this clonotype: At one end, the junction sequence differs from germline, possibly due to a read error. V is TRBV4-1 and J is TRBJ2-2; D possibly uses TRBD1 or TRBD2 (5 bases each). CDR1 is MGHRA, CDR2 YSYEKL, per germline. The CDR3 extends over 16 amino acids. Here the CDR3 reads CASSQEGDGALGEPFF. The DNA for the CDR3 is TGCGCCAGCAGCCAAGAAGGAGACGGTGCTTTGGGGGAGCCGTTTTTT.

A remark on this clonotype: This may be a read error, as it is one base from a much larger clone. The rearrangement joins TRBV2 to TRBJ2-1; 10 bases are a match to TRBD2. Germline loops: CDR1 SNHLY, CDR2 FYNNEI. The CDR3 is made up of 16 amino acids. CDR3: CSSSAVTSGVYNEQFF. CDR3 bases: TGTTCCAGCAGTGCCGTTACTAGCGGGGTATACAATGAGCAGTTCTTC.

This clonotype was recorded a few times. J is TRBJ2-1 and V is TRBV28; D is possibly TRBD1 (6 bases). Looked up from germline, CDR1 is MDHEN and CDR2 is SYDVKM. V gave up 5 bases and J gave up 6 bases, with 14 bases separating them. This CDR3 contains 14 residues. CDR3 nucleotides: TGTGCCAGCAGTCTGGTGGCAGGGGCCAATGAGCAGTTCTTC. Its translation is CASSLVAGANEQFF.

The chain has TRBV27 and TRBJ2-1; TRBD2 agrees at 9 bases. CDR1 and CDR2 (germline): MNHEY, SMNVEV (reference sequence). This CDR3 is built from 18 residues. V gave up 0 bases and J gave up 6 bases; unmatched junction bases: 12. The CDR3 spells CASSLSYTGTSTSNEQFF. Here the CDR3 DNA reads TGTGCCAGCAGTTTATCATACACCGGGACTAGCACGTCCAATGAGCAGTTCTTC.

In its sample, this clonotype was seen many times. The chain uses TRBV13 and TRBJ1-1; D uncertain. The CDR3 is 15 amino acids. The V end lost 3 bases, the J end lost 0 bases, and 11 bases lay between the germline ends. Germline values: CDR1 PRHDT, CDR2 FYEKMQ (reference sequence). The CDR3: CASSFRPLLNTEAFF. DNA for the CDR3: TGTGCCAGCAGCTTCCGACCGCTACTGAACACTGAAGCTTTCTTT. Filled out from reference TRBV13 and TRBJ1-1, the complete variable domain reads AAGVIQSPRHLIKEKRETATLKCYPIPRHDTVYWYQQGPGQDPQFLISFYEKMQSDKGSIPDRFSAQQFSDYHSELNMSSLELGDSALYFCASSFRPLLNTEAFFGQGTRLTVV.

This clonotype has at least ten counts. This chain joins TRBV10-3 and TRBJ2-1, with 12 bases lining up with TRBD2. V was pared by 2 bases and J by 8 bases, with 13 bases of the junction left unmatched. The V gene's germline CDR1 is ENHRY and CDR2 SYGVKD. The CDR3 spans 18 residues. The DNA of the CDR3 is TGTGCCATCAGTGAGCTTTTGGCTAGCGGGAGGGCCGGGCATGAGCAGTTCTTC. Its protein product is CAISELLASGRAGHEQFF.

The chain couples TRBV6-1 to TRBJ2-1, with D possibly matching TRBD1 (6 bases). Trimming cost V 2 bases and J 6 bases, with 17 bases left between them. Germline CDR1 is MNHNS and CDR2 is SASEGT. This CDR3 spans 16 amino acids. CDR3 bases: TGTGCCAGCAGTGAACGGTGGCAGGGGTCTACCAATGAGCAGTTCTTC. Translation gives CASSERWQGSTNEQFF.

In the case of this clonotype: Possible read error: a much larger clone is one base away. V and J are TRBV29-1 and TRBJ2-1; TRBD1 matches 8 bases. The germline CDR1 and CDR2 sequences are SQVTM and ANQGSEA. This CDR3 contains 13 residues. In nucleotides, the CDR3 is TGCGGCGTGGTGGACAGGGCTGATGGTGAGCAGTTCTTC. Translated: CGVVDRADGEQFF.

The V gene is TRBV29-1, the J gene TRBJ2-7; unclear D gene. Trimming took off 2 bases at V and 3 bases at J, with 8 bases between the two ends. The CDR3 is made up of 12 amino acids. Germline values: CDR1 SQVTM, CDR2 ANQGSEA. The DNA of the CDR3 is TGCAGCGTTGAAAACAGACACTACGAGCAGTACTTC. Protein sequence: CSVENRHYEQYF.

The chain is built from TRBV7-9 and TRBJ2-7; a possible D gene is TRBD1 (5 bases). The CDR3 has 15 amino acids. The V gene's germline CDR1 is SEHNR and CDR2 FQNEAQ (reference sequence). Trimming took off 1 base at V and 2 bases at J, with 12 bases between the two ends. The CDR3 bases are TGTGCCAGCAGCTTAGGGTCAGGACATACCTACGAGCAGTACTTC. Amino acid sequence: CASSLGSGHTYEQYF.

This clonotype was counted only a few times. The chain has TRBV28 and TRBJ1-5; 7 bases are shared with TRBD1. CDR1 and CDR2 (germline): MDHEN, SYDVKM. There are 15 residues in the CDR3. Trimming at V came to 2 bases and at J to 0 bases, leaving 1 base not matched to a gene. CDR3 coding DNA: TGTGCCAGCAGTTTACAGGGGGGTAGCAATCAGCCCCAGCATTTT. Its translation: CASSLQGGSNQPQHF.

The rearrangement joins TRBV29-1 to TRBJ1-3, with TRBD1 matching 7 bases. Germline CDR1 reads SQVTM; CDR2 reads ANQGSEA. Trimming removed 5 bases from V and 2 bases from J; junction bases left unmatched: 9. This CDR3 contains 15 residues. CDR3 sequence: CSVRAGGTAGNTIYF. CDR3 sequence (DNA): TGCAGCGTTCGCGCTGGAGGGACAGCTGGAAACACCATATATTTT.

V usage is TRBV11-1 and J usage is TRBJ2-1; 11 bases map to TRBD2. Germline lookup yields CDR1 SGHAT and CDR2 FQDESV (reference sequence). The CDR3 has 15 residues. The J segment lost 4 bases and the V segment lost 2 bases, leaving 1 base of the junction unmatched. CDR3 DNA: TGTGCCAGCAGCTTAATAGCGGGAGGGTACAATGAGCAGTTCTTC. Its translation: CASSLIAGGYNEQFF.

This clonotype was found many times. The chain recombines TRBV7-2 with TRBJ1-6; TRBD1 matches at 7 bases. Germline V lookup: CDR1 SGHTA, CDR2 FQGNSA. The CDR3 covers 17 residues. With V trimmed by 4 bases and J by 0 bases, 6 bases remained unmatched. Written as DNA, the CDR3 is TGTGCCAGCAGCTGGGGACAGCAGTACTCCTATAATTCACCCCTCCACTTT. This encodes CASSWGQQYSYNSPLHF.

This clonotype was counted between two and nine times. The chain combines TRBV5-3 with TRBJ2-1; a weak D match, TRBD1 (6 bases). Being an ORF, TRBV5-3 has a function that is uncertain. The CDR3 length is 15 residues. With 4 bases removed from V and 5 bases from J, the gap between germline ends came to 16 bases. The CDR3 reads CARSKYRVPHNEQFF. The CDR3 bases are TGTGCCAGAAGCAAATACAGGGTTCCCCACAATGAGCAGTTCTTC.

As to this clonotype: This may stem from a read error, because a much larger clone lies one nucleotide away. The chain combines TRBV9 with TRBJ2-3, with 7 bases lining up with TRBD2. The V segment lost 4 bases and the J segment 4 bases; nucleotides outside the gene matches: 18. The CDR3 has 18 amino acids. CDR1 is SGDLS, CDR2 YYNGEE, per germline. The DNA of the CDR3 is TGTGCCAGCAGCCCGAGCTTCGTCGGACTAGGGCACGCAGATACGCAGTATTTT. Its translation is CASSPSFVGLGHADTQYF. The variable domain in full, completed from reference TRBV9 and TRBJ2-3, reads DSGVTQTPKHLITATGQRVTLRCSPRSGDLSVYWYQQSLDQGLQFLIQYYNGEERAKGNILERFSAQQFPDLHSELNLSSLELGDSALYFCASSPSFVGLGHADTQYFGPGTRLTVL.

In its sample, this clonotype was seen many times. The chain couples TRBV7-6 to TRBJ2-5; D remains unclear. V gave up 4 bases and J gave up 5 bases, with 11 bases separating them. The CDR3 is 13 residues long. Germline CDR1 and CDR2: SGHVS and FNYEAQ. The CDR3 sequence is CASSSTPSETQYF. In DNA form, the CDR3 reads TGTGCCAGCAGCTCGACCCCCTCGGAGACCCAGTACTTC.

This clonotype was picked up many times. CDR3 amino acids: CASSEWITGVYNEQFF. The CDR3 DNA reads as TGTGCCAGCAGTGAATGGATTACGGGAGTTTACAATGAGCAGTTCTTC. The J gene is TRBJ2-1, the V gene TRBV6-1; perhaps TRBD2 as D (6 bases). CDR1 and CDR2 (germline): MNHNS, SASEGT. V shed 2 bases and J shed 4 bases, with 15 bases lying between them. CDR3 length equals 16 residues.

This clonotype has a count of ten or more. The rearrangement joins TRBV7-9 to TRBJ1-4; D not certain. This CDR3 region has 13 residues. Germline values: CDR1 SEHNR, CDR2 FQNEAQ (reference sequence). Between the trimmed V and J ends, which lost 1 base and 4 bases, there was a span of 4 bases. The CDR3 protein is CASSLVVNEKLFF. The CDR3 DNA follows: TGTGCCAGCAGCTTAGTTGTTAATGAAAAACTGTTTTTT.

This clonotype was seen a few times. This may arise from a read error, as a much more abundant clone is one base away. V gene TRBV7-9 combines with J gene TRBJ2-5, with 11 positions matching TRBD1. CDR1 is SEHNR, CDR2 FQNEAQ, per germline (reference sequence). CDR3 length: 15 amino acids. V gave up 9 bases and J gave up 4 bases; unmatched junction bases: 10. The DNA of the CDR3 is TGTGCCAGGAGCCTACGGGACAGGGGGAGAGAGACCCAGTACTTC. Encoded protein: CARSLRDRGRETQYF.

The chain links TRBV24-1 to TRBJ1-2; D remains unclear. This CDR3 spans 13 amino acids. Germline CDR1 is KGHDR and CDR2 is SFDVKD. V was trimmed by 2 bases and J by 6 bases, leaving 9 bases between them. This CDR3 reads CATSDWSAHGYTF. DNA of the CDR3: TGTGCCACCAGTGATTGGAGTGCGCATGGCTACACCTTC.

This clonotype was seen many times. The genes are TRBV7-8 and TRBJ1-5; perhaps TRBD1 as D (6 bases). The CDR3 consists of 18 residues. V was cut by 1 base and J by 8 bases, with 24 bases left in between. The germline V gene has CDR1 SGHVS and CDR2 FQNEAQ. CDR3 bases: TGTGCCAGCAGCTTAGACCCCAGGGGAATCTCAATCATCGAGCCCCAGCATTTT. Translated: CASSLDPRGISIIEPQHF. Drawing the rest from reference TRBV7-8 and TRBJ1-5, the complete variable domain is GAGVSQSPRYKVAKRGQDVALRCDPISGHVSLFWYQQALGQGPEFLTYFQNEAQLDKSGLPSDRFFAERPEGSVSTLKIQRTQQEDSAVYLCASSLDPRGISIIEPQHFGDGTRLSIL.

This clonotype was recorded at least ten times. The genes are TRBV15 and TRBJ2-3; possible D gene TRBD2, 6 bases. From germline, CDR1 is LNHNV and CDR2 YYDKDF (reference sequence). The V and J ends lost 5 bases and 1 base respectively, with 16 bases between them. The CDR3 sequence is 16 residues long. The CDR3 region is CATSHPGSLGTDTQYF. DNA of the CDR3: TGTGCCACCAGCCACCCCGGGAGCCTAGGCACAGATACGCAGTATTTT.

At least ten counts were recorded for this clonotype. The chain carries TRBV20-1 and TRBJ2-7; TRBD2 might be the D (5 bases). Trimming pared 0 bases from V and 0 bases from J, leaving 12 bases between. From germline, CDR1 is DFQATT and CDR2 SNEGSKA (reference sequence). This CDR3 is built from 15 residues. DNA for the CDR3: TGCAGTGCTAGAGACCCTAGAGGGTTCTCCTACGAGCAGTACTTC. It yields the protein CSARDPRGFSYEQYF.

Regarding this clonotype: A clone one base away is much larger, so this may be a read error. In DNA, the CDR3 is TGTGCCAGCAGCGCCCCGGGACGAAGTACAGAGACCTACGAGCAGTGCTTC. Protein: CASSAPGRSTETYEQCF. V and J are TRBV5-3 and TRBJ2-7; D could derive from TRBD1 or TRBD2 (5 bases each). TRBV5-3 is noted as an ORF with a role that remains uncertain. The CDR3 has 17 amino acids.

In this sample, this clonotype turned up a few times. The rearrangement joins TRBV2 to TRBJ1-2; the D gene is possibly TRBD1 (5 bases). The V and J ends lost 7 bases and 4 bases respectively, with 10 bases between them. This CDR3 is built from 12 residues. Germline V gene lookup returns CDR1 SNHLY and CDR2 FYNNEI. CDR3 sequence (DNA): TGTGCCAGCACCCAGGGCACCTATGGCTACACCTTC. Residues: CASTQGTYGYTF.

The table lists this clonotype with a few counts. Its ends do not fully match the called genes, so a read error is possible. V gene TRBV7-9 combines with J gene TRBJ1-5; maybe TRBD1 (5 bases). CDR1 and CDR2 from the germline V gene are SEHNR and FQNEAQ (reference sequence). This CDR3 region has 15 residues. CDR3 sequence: CASGLGRVGNQPQHF. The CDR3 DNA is TGTGCCAGCGGCTTAGGCAGGGTCGGCAATCAGCCCCAGCATTTT. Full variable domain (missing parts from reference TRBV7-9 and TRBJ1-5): DTGVSQNPRHKITKRGQNVTFRCDPISEHNRLYWYRQTLGQGPEFLTYFQNEAQLEKSRLLSDRFSAERPKGSFSTLEIQRTEQGDSAMYLCASGLGRVGNQPQHFGDGTRLSIL.

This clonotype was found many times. This CDR3 is CASSTGTQALDSYEQYF. For the CDR3, the DNA is TGTGCCAGCAGTACCGGAACTCAGGCTCTTGACTCCTACGAGCAGTACTTC. The J gene is TRBJ2-7, the V gene TRBV11-2; the D is unclear. The CDR3 length is 17 residues. V lost 6 bases to trimming and J lost 0 bases, with 21 bases between them. Germline CDR1 and CDR2: SGHAT and FQNNGV.

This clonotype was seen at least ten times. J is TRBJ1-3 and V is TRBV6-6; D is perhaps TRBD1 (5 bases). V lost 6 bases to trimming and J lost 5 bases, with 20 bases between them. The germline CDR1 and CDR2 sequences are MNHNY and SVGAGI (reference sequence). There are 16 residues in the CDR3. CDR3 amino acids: CASSYFYTGSRNTIYF. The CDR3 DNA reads TGTGCCAGCAGCTATTTCTATACAGGATCCAGAAACACCATATATTTT.

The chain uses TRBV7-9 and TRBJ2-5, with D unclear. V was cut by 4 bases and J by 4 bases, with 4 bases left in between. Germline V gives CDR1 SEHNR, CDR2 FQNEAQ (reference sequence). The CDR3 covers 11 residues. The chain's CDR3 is CASSSGETQYF. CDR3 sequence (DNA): TGTGCCAGCAGCTCTGGAGAGACCCAGTACTTC.